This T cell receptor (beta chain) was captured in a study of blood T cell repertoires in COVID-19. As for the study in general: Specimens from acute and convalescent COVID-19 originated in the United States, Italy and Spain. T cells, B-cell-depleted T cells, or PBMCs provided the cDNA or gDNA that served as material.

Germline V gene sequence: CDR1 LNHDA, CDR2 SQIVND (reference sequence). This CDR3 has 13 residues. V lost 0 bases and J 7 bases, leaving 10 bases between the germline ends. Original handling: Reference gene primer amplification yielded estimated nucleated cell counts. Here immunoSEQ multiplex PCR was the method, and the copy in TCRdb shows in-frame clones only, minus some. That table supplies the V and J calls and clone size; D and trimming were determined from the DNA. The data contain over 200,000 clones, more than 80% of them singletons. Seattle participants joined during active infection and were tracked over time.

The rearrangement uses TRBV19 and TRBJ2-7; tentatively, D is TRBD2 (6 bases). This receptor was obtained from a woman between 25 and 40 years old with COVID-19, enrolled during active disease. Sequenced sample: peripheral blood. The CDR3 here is CASSIDLEGEQYF. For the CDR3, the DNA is TGTGCCAGTAGTATAGATCTGGAGGGGGAGCAGTACTTC.